This T cell receptor (beta chain) was sequenced in a study of blood T cell repertoires in COVID-19. This clone was observed a handful of times. Germline loops: CDR1 GTSNPN, CDR2 SVGIG (reference sequence). V was shortened by 3 bases and J by 5 bases, with 13 bases between the two germline ends. The CDR3 is 13 residues long. Under the authors' procedure: Reference gene primer amplification gave estimated nucleated cell counts. Profiling relied on immunoSEQ multiplex PCR, and the TCRdb table lists in-frame clones only, not all of them. For V, J and clone size, that table is used; D and trimming come from the DNA. The sample carries 130,000 to 150,000 clones, 87% recorded once.

Sequenced input: peripheral blood. The chain couples TRBV30 to TRBJ1-2, with unresolved D. The clonotype comes from a man of 80 years or more with acute or convalescent COVID-19. CDR3 residues: CAWRWAPGYGYTF. The CDR3 DNA reads TGTGCCTGGAGATGGGCCCCGGGGTATGGCTACACCTTC.